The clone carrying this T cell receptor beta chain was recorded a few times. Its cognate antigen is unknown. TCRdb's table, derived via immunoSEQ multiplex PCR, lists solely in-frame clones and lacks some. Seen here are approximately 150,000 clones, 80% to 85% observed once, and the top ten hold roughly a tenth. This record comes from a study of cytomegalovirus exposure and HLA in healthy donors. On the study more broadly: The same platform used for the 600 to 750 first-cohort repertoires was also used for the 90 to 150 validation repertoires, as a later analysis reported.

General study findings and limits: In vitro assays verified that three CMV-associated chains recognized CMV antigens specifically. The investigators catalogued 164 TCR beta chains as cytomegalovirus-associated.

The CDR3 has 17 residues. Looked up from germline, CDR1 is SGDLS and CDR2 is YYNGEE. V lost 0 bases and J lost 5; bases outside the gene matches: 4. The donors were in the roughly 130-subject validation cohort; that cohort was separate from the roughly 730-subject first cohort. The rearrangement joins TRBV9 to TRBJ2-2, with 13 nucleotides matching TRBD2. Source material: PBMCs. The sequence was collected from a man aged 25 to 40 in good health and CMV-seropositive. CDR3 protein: CASSVAMTSGRTGELFF. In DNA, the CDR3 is TGTGCCAGCAGCGTAGCAATGACTAGCGGGAGGACCGGGGAGCTGTTTTTT.